This T cell receptor (beta chain) appears in the sequencing data of a study of PD-1 blockade in classical Hodgkin lymphoma. Study-wide results and limits: Relapsed/refractory patients reportedly had the lowest baseline TCR diversity, below newly diagnosed patients, who were below healthy donors.

Relapses following autologous stem cell transplantation were seen in all patients, with brentuximab vedotin exposure varying. The method was immunoSEQ multiplex PCR; TCRdb's version includes in-frame clones alone and lacks a portion of them. This table has around 12,000 clones, roughly 75% appearing once. Germline V gene lookup returns CDR1 LNHNV and CDR2 YYDKDF (reference sequence). This CDR3 contains 14 residues. Germline trimming cut 0 bases from V and 6 bases from J; bases unmatched to any gene: 2. With regard to this clone: The target antigen is unknown.

The receptor was derived from a human donor with classical Hodgkin lymphoma. The sample consisted of peripheral blood mononuclear cells (PBMCs), taken at baseline. The chain joins TRBV15 to TRBJ2-1; 7 nucleotides agree with TRBD2. Here the CDR3 reads CATSRDGGVNEQFF. The CDR3 coding sequence is TGTGCCACCAGCAGAGATGGGGGGGTCAATGAGCAGTTCTTC.